Given below is one TCR beta chain in context. This table comes from immunoSEQ multiplex PCR, and its TCRdb copy is limited to in-frame clones, with some not included. The sample includes fewer than 250,000 clones, less than 85% of them seen just once. CDR3 size: 16 residues. Trimming removed 4 bases from V and 5 bases from J; junction bases left unmatched: 12. The germline gives CDR1 SGHDN, CDR2 FVKESK. This record belongs to a study of blood T cell repertoires in COVID-19. Study context: Whether acute or convalescent, the COVID-19 samples came from the United States, Italy and Spain.

This receptor was identified in a woman aged 50 to 60 with acute or convalescent COVID-19. Source material: peripheral blood. The chain has TRBV14 and TRBJ1-1; 8 bases align to TRBD1. CDR3 bases: TGTGCCAGCAGCCTAAATCCCAGGGGGCGAAGTACTGAAGCTTTCTTT. As protein: CASSLNPRGRSTEAFF.